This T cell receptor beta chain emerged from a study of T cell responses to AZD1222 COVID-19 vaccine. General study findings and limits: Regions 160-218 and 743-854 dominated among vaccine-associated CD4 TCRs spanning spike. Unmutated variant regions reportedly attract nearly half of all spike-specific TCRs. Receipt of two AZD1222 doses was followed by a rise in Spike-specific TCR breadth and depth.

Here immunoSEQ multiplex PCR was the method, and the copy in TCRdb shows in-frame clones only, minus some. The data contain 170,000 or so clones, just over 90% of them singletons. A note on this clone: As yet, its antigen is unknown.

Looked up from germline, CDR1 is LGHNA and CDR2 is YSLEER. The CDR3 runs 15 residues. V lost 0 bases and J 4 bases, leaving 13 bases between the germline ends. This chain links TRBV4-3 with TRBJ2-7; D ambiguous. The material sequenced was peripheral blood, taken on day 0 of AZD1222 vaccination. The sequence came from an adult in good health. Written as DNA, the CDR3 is TGCGCCAGCAGCCAAGACCTAGGTTCCCAATACGAGCAGTACTTC. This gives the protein CASSQDLGSQYEQYF.